The clone carrying this T cell receptor (beta chain) was counted a few times. Its antigen is unknown. The germline V and J ends were trimmed by 0 bases and 3 bases, with 13 bases remaining between them. Germline V gene lookup returns CDR1 SGDLS and CDR2 YYNGEE. This CDR3 is 15 amino acids long. This sample was taken from a study of cytomegalovirus exposure and HLA in healthy donors. It was with 60 Vbeta and 13 Jbeta primers that the PCR ran. The data were produced by immunoSEQ multiplex PCR, yet TCRdb's version contains in-frame clones alone and is incomplete. Of over 80,000 clones listed, 82% were seen once; the top ten hold 3.5% to 4%. Overall study results and limits: Clonal expansion was found to be greater in HLA-associated TCR beta chains than in equally common others in a later analysis.

The chain links TRBV9 to TRBJ2-7; D call uncertain. The sequencing sample was made of PBMCs. This sequence was found in a man in his forties or fifties in good health and CMV-seronegative. For the CDR3, the DNA is TGTGCCAGCAGCGTAGAGCCAACAGCTGGCTACGAGCAGTACTTC. Amino acids: CASSVEPTAGYEQYF.